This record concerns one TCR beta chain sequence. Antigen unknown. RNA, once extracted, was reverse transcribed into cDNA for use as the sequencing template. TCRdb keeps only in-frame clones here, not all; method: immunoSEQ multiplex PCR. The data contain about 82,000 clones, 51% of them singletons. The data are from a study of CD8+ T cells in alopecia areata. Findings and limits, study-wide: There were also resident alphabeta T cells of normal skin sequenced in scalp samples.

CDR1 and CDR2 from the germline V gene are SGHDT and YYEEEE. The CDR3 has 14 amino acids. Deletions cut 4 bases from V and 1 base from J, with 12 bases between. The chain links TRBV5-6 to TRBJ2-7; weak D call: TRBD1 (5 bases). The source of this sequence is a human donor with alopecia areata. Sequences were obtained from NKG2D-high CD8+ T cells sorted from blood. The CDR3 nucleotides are TGTGCCAGCAGCGTAGGGGCCTCTTCCTACGAGCAGTACTTC. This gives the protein CASSVGASSYEQYF.